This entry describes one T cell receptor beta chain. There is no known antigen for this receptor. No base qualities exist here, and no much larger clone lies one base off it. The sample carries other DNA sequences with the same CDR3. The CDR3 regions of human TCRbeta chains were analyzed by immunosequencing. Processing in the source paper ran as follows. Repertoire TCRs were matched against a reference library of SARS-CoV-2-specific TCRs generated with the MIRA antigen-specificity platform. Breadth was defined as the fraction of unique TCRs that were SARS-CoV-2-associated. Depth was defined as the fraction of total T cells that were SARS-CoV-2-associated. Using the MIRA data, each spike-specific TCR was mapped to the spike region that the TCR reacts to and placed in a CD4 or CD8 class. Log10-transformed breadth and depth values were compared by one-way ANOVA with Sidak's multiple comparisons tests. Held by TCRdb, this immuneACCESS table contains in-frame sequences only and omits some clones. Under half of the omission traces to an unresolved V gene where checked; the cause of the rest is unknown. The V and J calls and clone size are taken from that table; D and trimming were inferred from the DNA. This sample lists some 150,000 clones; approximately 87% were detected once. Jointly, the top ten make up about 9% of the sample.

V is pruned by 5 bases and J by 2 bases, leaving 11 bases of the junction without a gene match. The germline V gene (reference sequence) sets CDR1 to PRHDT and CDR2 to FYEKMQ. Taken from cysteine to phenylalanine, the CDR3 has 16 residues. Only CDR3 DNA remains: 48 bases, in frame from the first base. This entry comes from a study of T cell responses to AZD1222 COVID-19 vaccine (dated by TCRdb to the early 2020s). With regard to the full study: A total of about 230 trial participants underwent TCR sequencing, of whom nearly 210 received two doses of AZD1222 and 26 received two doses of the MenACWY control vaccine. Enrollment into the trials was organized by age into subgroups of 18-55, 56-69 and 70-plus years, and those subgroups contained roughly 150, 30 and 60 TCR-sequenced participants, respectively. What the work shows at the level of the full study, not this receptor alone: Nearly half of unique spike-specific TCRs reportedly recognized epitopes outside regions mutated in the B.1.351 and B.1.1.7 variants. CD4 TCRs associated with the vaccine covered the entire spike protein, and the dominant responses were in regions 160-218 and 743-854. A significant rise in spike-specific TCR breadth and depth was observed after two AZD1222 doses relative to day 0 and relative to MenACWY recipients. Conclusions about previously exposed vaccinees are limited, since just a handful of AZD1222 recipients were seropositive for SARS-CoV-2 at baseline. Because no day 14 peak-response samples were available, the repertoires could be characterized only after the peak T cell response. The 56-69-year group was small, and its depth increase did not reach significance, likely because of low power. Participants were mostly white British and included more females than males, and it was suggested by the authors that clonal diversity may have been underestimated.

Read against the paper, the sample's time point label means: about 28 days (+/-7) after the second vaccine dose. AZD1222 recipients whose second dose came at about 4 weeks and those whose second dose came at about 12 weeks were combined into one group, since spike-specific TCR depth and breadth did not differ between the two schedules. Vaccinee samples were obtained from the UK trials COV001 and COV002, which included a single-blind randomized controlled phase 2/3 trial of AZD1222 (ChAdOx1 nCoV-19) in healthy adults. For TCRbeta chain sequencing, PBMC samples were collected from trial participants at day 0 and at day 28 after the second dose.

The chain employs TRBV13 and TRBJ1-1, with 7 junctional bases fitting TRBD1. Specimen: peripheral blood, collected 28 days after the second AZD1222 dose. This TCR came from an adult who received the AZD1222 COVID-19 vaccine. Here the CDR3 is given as CASSLRQGRGNTEAFF. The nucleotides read TGTGCCAGCAGCCTACGACAGGGACGGGGTAACACTGAAGCTTTCTTT.